This T cell receptor (beta chain) was documented in a study of blood T cell repertoires in COVID-19. Study in general: The origin of the acute and convalescent COVID-19 samples was the United States, Italy and Spain. PBMCs, B-cell-depleted T cells, or T cells provided the cDNA or gDNA that made up the material.

CDR3 length: 16 amino acids. After removal of 1 base from V and 0 bases from J, the junction contained 2 bases not matched to a gene. Germline lookup yields CDR1 SGHAT and CDR2 FQNNGV. In the authors' workflow: Reference gene primer amplification gave estimated nucleated cell counts. Using immunoSEQ multiplex PCR, the repertoire was profiled, and TCRdb retains in-frame clones only, with some absent. Clone size and V and J calls were adopted from that table, with D and trimming inferred from the DNA. The table has 150,000 to 200,000 clones, over 75% seen once. Source material: peripheral blood. The sequence was collected from a man in his 60s with active or convalescent COVID-19. The chain combines TRBV11-2 with TRBJ2-2; 7 bases are a match to TRBD1. The CDR3: CASSLGTGANTGELFF. CDR3 sequence (DNA): TGTGCCAGCAGCTTAGGGACAGGCGCGAACACCGGGGAGCTGTTTTTT.